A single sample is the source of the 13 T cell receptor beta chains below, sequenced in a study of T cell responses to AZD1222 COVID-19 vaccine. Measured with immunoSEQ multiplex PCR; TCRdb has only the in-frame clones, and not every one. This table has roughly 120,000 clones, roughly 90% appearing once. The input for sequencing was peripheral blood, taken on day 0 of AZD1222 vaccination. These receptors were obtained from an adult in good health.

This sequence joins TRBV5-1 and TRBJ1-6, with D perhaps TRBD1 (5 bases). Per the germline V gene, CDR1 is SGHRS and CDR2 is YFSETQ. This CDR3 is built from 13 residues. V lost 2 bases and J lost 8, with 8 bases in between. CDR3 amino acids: CASSLAGDSPLHF. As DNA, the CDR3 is TGCGCCAGCAGCTTAGCGGGGGATTCACCCCTCCACTTT.

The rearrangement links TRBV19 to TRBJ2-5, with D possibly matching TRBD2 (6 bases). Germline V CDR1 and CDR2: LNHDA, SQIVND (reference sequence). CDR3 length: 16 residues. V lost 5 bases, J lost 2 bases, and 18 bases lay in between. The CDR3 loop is CASSALTPRGQETQYF. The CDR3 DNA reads TGTGCCAGTAGTGCCCTGACCCCGCGGGGTCAAGAGACCCAGTACTTC.

The CDR3 sequence: CAWSPRQSFYSNQPQHF. The CDR3 nucleotides read TGTGCCTGGAGCCCCCGACAGTCATTCTATAGCAATCAGCCCCAGCATTTT. This chain connects TRBV30 to TRBJ1-5; D perhaps matches TRBD1 (5 bases). V was shortened by 3 bases and J by 0 bases, with 18 bases between the two germline ends. In germline, CDR1 is GTSNPN, CDR2 SVGIG (reference sequence). The CDR3 runs to 17 residues.

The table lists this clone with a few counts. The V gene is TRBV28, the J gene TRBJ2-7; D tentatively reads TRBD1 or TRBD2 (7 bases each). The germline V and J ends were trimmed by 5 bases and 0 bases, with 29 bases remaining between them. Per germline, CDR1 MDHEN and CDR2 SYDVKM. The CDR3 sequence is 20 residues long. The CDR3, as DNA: TGTGCCAGCAGTAACCCCCCCCGGGGCAGGGGGGGGCTGGCCTCCTACGAGCAGTACTTC. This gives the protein CASSNPPRGRGGLASYEQYF.

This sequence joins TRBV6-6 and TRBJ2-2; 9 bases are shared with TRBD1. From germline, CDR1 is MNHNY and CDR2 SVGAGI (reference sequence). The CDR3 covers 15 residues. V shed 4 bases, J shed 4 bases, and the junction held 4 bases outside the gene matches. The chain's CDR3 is CASSWTGVGTGELFF. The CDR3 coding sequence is TGTGCCAGCAGTTGGACAGGGGTGGGCACCGGGGAGCTGTTTTTT.

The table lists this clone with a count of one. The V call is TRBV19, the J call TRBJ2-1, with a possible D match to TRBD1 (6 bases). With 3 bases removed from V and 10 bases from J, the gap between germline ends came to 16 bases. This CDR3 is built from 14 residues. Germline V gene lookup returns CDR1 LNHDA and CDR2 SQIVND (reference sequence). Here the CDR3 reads CASSMGFRGREQFF. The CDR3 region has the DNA TGTGCCAGTAGTATGGGTTTCAGGGGACGGGAGCAGTTCTTC.

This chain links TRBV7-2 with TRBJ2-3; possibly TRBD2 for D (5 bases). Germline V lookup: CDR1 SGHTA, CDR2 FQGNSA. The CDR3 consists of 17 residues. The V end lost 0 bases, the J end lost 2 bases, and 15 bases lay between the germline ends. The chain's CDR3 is CASSLAPPGVPTDTQYF. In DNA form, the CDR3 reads TGTGCCAGCAGCTTAGCGCCACCCGGGGTACCCACAGATACGCAGTATTTT.

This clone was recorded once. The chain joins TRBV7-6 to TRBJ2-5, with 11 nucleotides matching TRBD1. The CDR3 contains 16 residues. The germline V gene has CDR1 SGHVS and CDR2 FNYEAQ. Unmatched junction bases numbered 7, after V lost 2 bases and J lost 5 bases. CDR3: CASSLLRTGGGETQYF. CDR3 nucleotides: TGTGCCAGCAGCTTACTTAGGACAGGGGGCGGTGAGACCCAGTACTTC.

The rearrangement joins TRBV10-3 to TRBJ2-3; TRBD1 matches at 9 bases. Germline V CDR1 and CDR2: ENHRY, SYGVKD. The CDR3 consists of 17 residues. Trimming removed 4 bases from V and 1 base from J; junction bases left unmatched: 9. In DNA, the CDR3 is TGTGCCATCAGTGCAACTAGGACAGGGGCTGGCACAGATACGCAGTATTTT. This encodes CAISATRTGAGTDTQYF.

The CDR3 DNA reads as TGTGCCAGTAGTCCAGGGACAGGGCCACGGTACGAGCAGTACTTC. Amino acid sequence: CASSPGTGPRYEQYF. This rearrangement joins TRBV19 to TRBJ2-7, with TRBD1 matching 9 bases. The V segment lost 5 bases and the J segment 4 bases; nucleotides outside the gene matches: 9. This CDR3 has 15 residues. Germline V gene lookup returns CDR1 LNHDA and CDR2 SQIVND (reference sequence).

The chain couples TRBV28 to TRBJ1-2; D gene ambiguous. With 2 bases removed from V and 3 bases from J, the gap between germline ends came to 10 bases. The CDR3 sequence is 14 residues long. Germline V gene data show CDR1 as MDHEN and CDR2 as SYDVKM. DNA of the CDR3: TGTGCCAGCAGTTTAGTAACACCTGACTATGGCTACACCTTC. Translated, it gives CASSLVTPDYGYTF.

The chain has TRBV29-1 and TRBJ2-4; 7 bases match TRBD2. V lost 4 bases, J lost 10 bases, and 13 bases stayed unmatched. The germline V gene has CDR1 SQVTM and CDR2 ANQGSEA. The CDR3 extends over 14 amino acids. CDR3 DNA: TGCAGCGTTGTGGGGGGGATTGGCGGAGCTATTCAGTACTTC. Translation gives CSVVGGIGGAIQYF.

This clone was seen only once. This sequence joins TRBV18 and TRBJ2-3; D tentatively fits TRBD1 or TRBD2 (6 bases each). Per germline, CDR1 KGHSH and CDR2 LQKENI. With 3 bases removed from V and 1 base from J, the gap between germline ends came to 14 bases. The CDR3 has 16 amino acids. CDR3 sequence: CASSPLWGAGTDTQYF. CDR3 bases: TGTGCCAGCTCACCCCTTTGGGGGGCAGGCACAGATACGCAGTATTTT. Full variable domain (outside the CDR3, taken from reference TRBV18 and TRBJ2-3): NAGVMQNPRHLVRRRGQEARLRCSPMKGHSHVYWYRQLPEEGLKFMVYLQKENIIDESGMPKERFSAEFPKEGPSILRIQQVVRGDSAAYFCASSPLWGAGTDTQYFGPGTRLTVL.